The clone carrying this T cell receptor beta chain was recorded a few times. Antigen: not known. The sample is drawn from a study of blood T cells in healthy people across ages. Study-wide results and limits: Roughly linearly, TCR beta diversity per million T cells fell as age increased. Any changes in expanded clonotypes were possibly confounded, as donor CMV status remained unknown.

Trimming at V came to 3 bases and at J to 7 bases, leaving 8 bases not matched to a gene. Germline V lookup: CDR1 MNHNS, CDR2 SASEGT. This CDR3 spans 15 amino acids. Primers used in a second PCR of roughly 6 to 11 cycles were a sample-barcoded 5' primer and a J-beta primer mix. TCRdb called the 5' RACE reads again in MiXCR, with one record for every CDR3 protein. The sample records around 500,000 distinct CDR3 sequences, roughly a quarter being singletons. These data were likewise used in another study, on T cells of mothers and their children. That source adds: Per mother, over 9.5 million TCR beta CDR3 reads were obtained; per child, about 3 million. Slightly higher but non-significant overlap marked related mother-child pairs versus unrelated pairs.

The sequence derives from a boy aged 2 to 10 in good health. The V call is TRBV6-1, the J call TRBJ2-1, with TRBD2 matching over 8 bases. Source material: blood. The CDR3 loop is CASSDLAGWKNEQFF. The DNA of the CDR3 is TGTGCCAGCAGTGACTTAGCGGGGTGGAAGAATGAGCAGTTCTTC.